Included here is one TCR beta chain sequence, with context. The data were obtained in a study of identical twins. cDNA molecules carried unique molecular identifiers, and template switching added a universal primer site. A single record per CDR3 protein comes from TCRdb applying MiXCR to the 5' RACE reads. The table has hundreds of thousands of distinct CDR3 sequences, 15% to 20% seen once. This CDR3 is built from 17 residues. The germline gives CDR1 MNHNS, CDR2 SASEGT. The ends lost 5 bases at V and 2 bases at J; junction bases unmatched: 11. These data were also filed under a second study, of T cells expressing NK-cell markers. As that study records: It was sorted CD3+CD56-NKG2C+, CD3+CD56+NKG2C- and CD3+CD56+NKG2C+ T cells that provided the TCR beta repertoires. Seven of the eight sequenced donors were classified as HCMV-seropositive, and one was classified as seronegative. Among four donors, these clonotypes also ranked first in the CD3+CD56-NKG2C+ fraction.

The TCR was taken from a woman under 30 in good health. The sequenced sample was PBMCs. The chain has TRBV6-1 and TRBJ2-2, with 7 nucleotides matching TRBD2. The CDR3 spells CASSPPGLGRNTGELFF. The CDR3 bases are TGTGCCAGCAGTCCTCCAGGACTAGGCCGTAACACCGGGGAGCTGTTTTTT.